Here is one TCR beta chain with its context. This specimen comes from a study of OX40 agonist ivuxolimab in advanced cancers. Study background: Three individuals attained partial responses, comprising one hepatocellular carcinoma case and two cutaneous melanoma cases.

The CDR3 runs 13 residues. Trimming cost V 6 bases and J 8 bases; bases outside gene matches: 9. From germline, CDR1 is KGHSH and CDR2 LQKENI. Sequencing was performed with immunoSEQ multiplex PCR; in TCRdb, only in-frame clones are kept and a portion is missing. The repertoire holds tens of thousands of clones, roughly nine tenths seen once, with roughly 0.5% in the top ten. The receptor was isolated from an adult with an advanced solid tumor such as melanoma, head and neck, liver or kidney cancer. The starting material was CD4+ or CD8+ T cells sorted from blood, obtained in a trial of the OX40 agonist ivuxolimab. The chain combines TRBV18 with TRBJ1-1, with 7 nucleotides matching TRBD1. The DNA of the CDR3 is TGTGCCAGCTCCCCTCCCGGGACAGAAGAAGCTTTCTTT. Protein sequence: CASSPPGTEEAFF.